What follows are 24 T cell receptor beta chains derived from one specimen sequenced in a study of cytomegalovirus exposure and HLA in healthy donors. Vbeta (60) and Jbeta (13) primers were used in the PCR. Method: immunoSEQ multiplex PCR; TCRdb's copy keeps in-frame clones and lacks some. The table shows more than 140,000 clones, with about 79% occurring only once. Sequenced sample: PBMCs. The receptors here all came from a male donor in good health and CMV-seronegative.

The rearrangement links TRBV27 to TRBJ2-7; 11 bases line up with TRBD2. The CDR3 is 14 amino acids. Germline trimming cut 3 bases from V and 9 bases from J; bases unmatched to any gene: 7. The germline V gene has CDR1 MNHEY and CDR2 SMNVEV (reference sequence). The CDR3 reads CASSFTSGRTGQYF. For the CDR3, the DNA is TGTGCCAGCAGTTTTACTAGCGGGAGAACGGGGCAGTACTTC.

The gene calls are TRBV5-1 and TRBJ1-1; TRBD1 agrees at 11 bases. V shed 1 base and J 0 bases; nucleotides not matched to a gene: 5. In germline, CDR1 is SGHRS, CDR2 YFSETQ. This CDR3 is 17 amino acids long. The CDR3 coding sequence is TGCGCCAGCAGCTTGAGGACAGGGGGCCGACTGAACACTGAAGCTTTCTTT. This translates into CASSLRTGGRLNTEAFF.

This chain connects TRBV27 to TRBJ2-7; 10 bases map to TRBD2. V was pared by 1 base and J by 3 bases, with 6 bases of the junction left unmatched. Germline V gives CDR1 MNHEY, CDR2 SMNVEV (reference sequence). This CDR3 region has 16 residues. CDR3 DNA: TGTGCCAGCAGTTTATTAGCTAGCGGGAGTTTCTACGAGCAGTACTTC. It specifies CASSLLASGSFYEQYF.

This chain connects TRBV5-4 to TRBJ1-1; 8 nucleotides match TRBD1. There are 17 residues in the CDR3. V gave up 0 bases and J gave up 0 bases; unmatched junction bases: 7. Germline V gene data show CDR1 as SGHNT and CDR2 as YYREEE (reference sequence). The CDR3 region has the DNA TGTGCCAGCAGCTTGGGACAGGGGTGGGAAATGAACACTGAAGCTTTCTTT. Amino acids: CASSLGQGWEMNTEAFF.

This chain links TRBV4-2 with TRBJ1-3, with D possibly matching TRBD1 (6 bases). Per the germline V gene, CDR1 is LGHNA and CDR2 is YNFKEQ. Trimming took off 2 bases at V and 4 bases at J, with 15 bases between the two ends. This CDR3 is built from 16 residues. CDR3 amino acids: CASSQTQGGSGNTIYF. CDR3 DNA: TGTGCCAGCAGCCAAACCCAAGGGGGTTCCGGAAACACCATATATTTT.

The V call is TRBV5-1, the J call TRBJ2-1; 10 bases fit TRBD2. Germline trimming cut 0 bases from V and 2 bases from J; bases unmatched to any gene: 8. Per germline, CDR1 SGHRS and CDR2 YFSETQ. The CDR3 has 18 residues. The CDR3 loop is CASSLAGSGGATYNEQFF. CDR3 DNA sequence: TGCGCCAGCAGCTTGGCCGGGAGCGGGGGGGCCACCTACAATGAGCAGTTCTTC.

The chain couples TRBV18 to TRBJ2-2, with 11 bases fitting TRBD1. The CDR3 consists of 16 residues. The germline CDR1 and CDR2 sequences are KGHSH and LQKENI. The ends lost 3 bases at V and 7 bases at J; junction bases unmatched: 7. The CDR3 loop reads CASSPPGQGVGGELFF. CDR3 sequence (DNA): TGTGCCAGCTCACCCCCGGGACAGGGGGTCGGCGGGGAGCTGTTTTTT.

This chain connects TRBV7-3 to TRBJ2-7; 7 positions match TRBD1. The CDR3 has 15 residues. Germline V gene data show CDR1 as SGHTA and CDR2 as FQGTGA. V dropped 5 bases and J dropped 5; count of bases not matched to a gene: 12. CDR3 region: CASSLRQGPTDEQYF. The CDR3 DNA follows: TGTGCCAGCAGCCTCCGACAGGGCCCAACCGACGAGCAGTACTTC.

In this sample, this clone turned up a few times. The V call is TRBV5-4, the J call TRBJ1-6; no definite D call. CDR3 length: 16 amino acids. The V gene lost 0 bases and the J gene lost 0 bases, with 7 bases spanning the gap. Germline V lookup: CDR1 SGHNT, CDR2 YYREEE (reference sequence). The CDR3 sequence is CASSLGGSSYNSPLHF. CDR3 sequence (DNA): TGTGCCAGCAGCTTGGGCGGCAGCTCCTATAATTCACCCCTCCACTTT.

This clone was detected only once. The V gene is TRBV5-1, the J gene TRBJ2-5, with 8 nucleotides matching TRBD1. The DNA end is a closer match to TRBJ2-7, so the J assignment may be wrong. The germline CDR1 and CDR2 sequences are SGHRS and YFSETQ. The CDR3 extends over 14 amino acids. CDR3 region: CASSLGQGASEQYF. CDR3 bases: TGCGCCAGCAGCCTCGGGCAGGGGGCGAGCGAGCAGTACTTC.

The chain has TRBV7-6 and TRBJ2-5; 8 bases align to TRBD2. Looked up from germline, CDR1 is SGHVS and CDR2 is FNYEAQ. Germline trimming cut 2 bases from V and 5 bases from J; bases unmatched to any gene: 16. The CDR3 runs to 18 residues. This CDR3 is CASSLRGPAAGGKETQYF. CDR3 nucleotide sequence: TGTGCCAGCAGCTTACGGGGCCCGGCGGCGGGGGGTAAGGAGACCCAGTACTTC.

The chain is built from TRBV7-3 and TRBJ1-1; no firm D call. Trimming removed 4 bases at V and 5 bases at J, with 14 bases between. Germline V gene lookup returns CDR1 SGHTA and CDR2 FQGTGA. This CDR3 region has 14 residues. In DNA, the CDR3 is TGTGCCAGCAGCTCCAAGGGTGGGAGGACTGAAGCTTTCTTT. Translating gives CASSSKGGRTEAFF.

This rearrangement joins TRBV7-6 to TRBJ2-5, with D tentatively TRBD1 (5 bases). This CDR3 is 14 amino acids long. Trimming shortened V by 5 bases and J by 2 bases, and 12 bases separated the two germline ends. Germline-derived CDR1 and CDR2 are SGHVS and FNYEAQ. In nucleotides, the CDR3 is TGTGCCAGCAGCCGAGGACACGGACAAGAGACCCAGTACTTC. It yields the protein CASSRGHGQETQYF.

The rearrangement links TRBV25-1 to TRBJ1-1; TRBD1 agrees at 9 bases. J was trimmed by 3 bases and V by 4 bases; bases with no gene match: 6. Germline CDR1 and CDR2: MGHDK and SYGVNS. There are 15 residues in the CDR3. The CDR3 is CASSGNRDRDTEAFF. The CDR3 DNA reads as TGTGCCAGCAGTGGAAACCGGGACAGGGACACTGAAGCTTTCTTT. Supplemented by reference TRBV25-1 and TRBJ1-1, the full variable domain reads EADIYQTPRYLVIGTGKKITLECSQTMGHDKMYWYQQDPGMELHLIHYSYGVNSTEKGDLSSESTVSRIRTEHFPLTLESARPSHTSQYLCASSGNRDRDTEAFFGQGTRLTVV.

The V call is TRBV7-9, the J call TRBJ2-6; D unresolved. CDR3 length: 14 residues. The ends were cut back, 5 bases at V and 0 bases at J, with 5 bases in the middle. The V gene's germline CDR1 is SEHNR and CDR2 FQNEAQ (reference sequence). This CDR3 reads CASSPSSGANVLTF. As DNA, the CDR3 is TGTGCCAGCAGCCCTAGCTCTGGGGCCAACGTCCTGACTTTC.

On this clone: Other DNA variants within this sample encode the same CDR3. The chain employs TRBV6-5 and TRBJ1-1; D not certain. The CDR3 has 12 amino acids. Looked up from germline, CDR1 is MNHEY and CDR2 is SVGAGI. This chain's CDR3 is CATRREPTEAFF. The CDR3, as DNA: TGTGCTACACGGCGGGAACCCACTGAAGCTTTCTTT.

The rearrangement links TRBV5-1 to TRBJ2-5, with 7 positions matching TRBD2. V lost 4 bases and J lost 5; bases outside the gene matches: 14. CDR1 and CDR2 from the germline V gene are SGHRS and YFSETQ. This CDR3 is 16 amino acids long. The CDR3, as DNA: TGCGCCAGCAGCCCTGCCGGGACTAAATCTTCGGAGACCCAGTACTTC. It specifies CASSPAGTKSSETQYF.

The V call is TRBV27, the J call TRBJ2-5; no clear D gene. V lost 5 bases to trimming and J lost 0 bases, with 7 bases between them. The CDR3 covers 13 residues. CDR1 is MNHEY, CDR2 SMNVEV, per germline (reference sequence). CDR3 DNA sequence: TGTGCCAGCAGTCCCGTTTACCAAGAGACCCAGTACTTC. Amino acid sequence: CASSPVYQETQYF.

V is TRBV5-6 and J is TRBJ2-7; perhaps TRBD2 as D (6 bases). This CDR3 contains 13 residues. Germline V gene lookup returns CDR1 SGHDT and CDR2 YYEEEE. The ends were cut back, 0 bases at V and 7 bases at J, with 11 bases in the middle. The CDR3 sequence is CASSLAPGVEQYF. In DNA, the CDR3 is TGTGCCAGCAGCTTGGCCCCGGGGGTGGAGCAGTACTTC.

The chain combines TRBV29-1 with TRBJ2-1; TRBD2 matches at 10 bases. The CDR3 is made up of 15 amino acids. Trimming at V came to 6 bases and at J to 2 bases, leaving 7 bases not matched to a gene. CDR1 and CDR2 from the germline V gene are SQVTM and ANQGSEA. CDR3 amino acids: CSVIRTSGPYNEQFF. CDR3 nucleotides: TGCAGCGTGATTAGGACTAGCGGACCCTACAATGAGCAGTTCTTC.

This clone has a single count. The chain employs TRBV30 and TRBJ1-1; possibly TRBD1 for D (5 bases). The germline V and J ends were trimmed by 5 bases and 1 base, with 11 bases remaining between them. The CDR3 is 13 residues long. The V gene's germline CDR1 is GTSNPN and CDR2 SVGIG (reference sequence). This CDR3 is CAWSRGSNTEAFF. CDR3 in DNA: TGTGCCTGGTCTCGGGGGTCGAACACTGAAGCTTTCTTT.

The V gene is TRBV19, the J gene TRBJ2-7; 13 nucleotides match TRBD2. Germline CDR1 reads LNHDA; CDR2 reads SQIVND (reference sequence). V gave up 5 bases and J gave up 3 bases; unmatched junction bases: 7. The CDR3 is made up of 16 amino acids. The CDR3 region is CASSPAGLAGDYEQYF. The CDR3 nucleotides read TGTGCCAGTAGTCCCGCCGGACTAGCGGGAGACTACGAGCAGTACTTC.

This clone was seen only once. The chain couples TRBV18 to TRBJ1-1; tentatively, D is TRBD1 (5 bases). Germline V gene sequence: CDR1 KGHSH, CDR2 LQKENI. Deletions cut 4 bases from V and 5 bases from J, with 11 bases between. The length of the CDR3 is 13 residues. The CDR3 sequence is CASSLNRQTEAFF. The CDR3 DNA reads TGTGCCAGCTCACTAAATCGACAGACTGAAGCTTTCTTT.

The J gene is TRBJ2-1, the V gene TRBV30; a possible D gene is TRBD1 (5 bases). The CDR3 is 13 amino acids. The germline V gene has CDR1 GTSNPN and CDR2 SVGIG (reference sequence). V lost 2 bases and J 4 bases, leaving 9 bases between the germline ends. The CDR3 nucleotides are TGTGCCTGGAGTCAAGGACAATACAATGAGCAGTTCTTC. Residues: CAWSQGQYNEQFF.